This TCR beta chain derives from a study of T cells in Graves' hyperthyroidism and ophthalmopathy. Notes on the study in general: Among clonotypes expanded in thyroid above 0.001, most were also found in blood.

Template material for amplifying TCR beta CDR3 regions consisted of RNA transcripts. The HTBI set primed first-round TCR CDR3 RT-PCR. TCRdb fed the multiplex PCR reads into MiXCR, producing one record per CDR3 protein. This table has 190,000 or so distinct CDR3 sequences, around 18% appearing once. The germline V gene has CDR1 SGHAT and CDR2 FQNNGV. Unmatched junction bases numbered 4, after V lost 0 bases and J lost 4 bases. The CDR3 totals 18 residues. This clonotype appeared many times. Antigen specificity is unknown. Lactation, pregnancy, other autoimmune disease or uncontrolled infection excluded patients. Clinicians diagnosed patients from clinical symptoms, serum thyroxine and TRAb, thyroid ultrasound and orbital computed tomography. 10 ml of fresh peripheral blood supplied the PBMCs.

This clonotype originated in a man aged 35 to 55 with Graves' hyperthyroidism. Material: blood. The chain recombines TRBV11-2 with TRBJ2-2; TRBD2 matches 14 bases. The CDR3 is CASSLEGLAGESTGELFF. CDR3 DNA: TGTGCCAGCAGCTTAGAGGGACTAGCGGGGGAGTCCACCGGGGAGCTGTTTTTT.